What follows are 25 T cell receptor beta chains derived from one specimen sequenced in a study of identical twins. One entry per CDR3 protein, called by TCRdb with MiXCR from the 5' RACE reads. The table records hundreds of thousands of distinct CDR3 sequences, over 12% of them present only once. The sample taken for sequencing was memory (CD45RO+) T cells sorted from blood. The source is a woman aged 18-35 years in good health.

There are a few counts of this clonotype. The chain joins TRBV5-8 to TRBJ1-1; D is ambiguous. The CDR3 totals 14 residues. Trimming stripped 2 bases from V and 4 bases from J, with 12 bases between. CDR1 is SGHTS, CDR2 YDEGEE, per germline. The CDR3 sequence: CASSFTRVATEAFF. CDR3 bases: TGTGCCAGCAGCTTTACCCGAGTAGCCACTGAAGCTTTCTTT.

V and J are TRBV3-1 and TRBJ2-1; TRBD2 aligns across 7 bases. The CDR3 is 15 residues long. CDR1 LGHDT and CDR2 YNNKEL come from the germline V gene (reference sequence). Trimming cost V 0 bases and J 2 bases; bases outside gene matches: 1. DNA of the CDR3: TGTGCCAGCAGCCAAGAGGGGGGGGCCTACAATGAGCAGTTCTTC. Translation: CASSQEGGAYNEQFF.

About this clonotype: This may arise from a read error, as a much more abundant clone is one base away. This chain uses TRBV5-5 with TRBJ2-1; 8 nucleotides line up with TRBD2. V lost 0 bases and J lost 8; bases outside the gene matches: 1. The CDR3 extends over 13 amino acids. CDR1 SGHKS and CDR2 YYEKEE come from the germline V gene (reference sequence). In DNA form, the CDR3 reads TGTGCCAGCAGCTTGGTACTAGCGGATGAGCAGTTCTTC. Protein: CASSLVLADEQFF.

This clonotype has more than one count but fewer than ten. The chain combines TRBV29-1 with TRBJ1-1; TRBD1 matches 11 bases. Germline CDR1 reads SQVTM; CDR2 reads ANQGSEA. This CDR3 has 15 residues. After removal of 7 bases from V and 5 bases from J, the junction contained 12 bases not matched to a gene. CDR3 coding DNA: TGCAGCGCCCTAAAACGGGACAGGGGGTGGACTGAAGCTTTCTTT. Protein product: CSALKRDRGWTEAFF. The full variable domain, completed using reference TRBV29-1 and TRBJ1-1, is SAVISQKPSRDICQRGTSLTIQCQVDSQVTMMFWYRQQPGQSLTLIATANQGSEATYESGFVIDKFPISRPNLTFSTLTVSNMSPEDSSIYLCSALKRDRGWTEAFFGQGTRLTVV.

This chain connects TRBV6-5 to TRBJ2-1, with 9 bases matching TRBD2. V was pared by 4 bases and J by 4 bases, with 5 bases of the junction left unmatched. CDR3 length equals 15 residues. Germline V gives CDR1 MNHEY, CDR2 SVGAGI. The CDR3 DNA sequence: TGTGCCAGCAGTTTTTCTAGCGGGGCATACAATGAGCAGTTCTTC. Its translation: CASSFSSGAYNEQFF.

The chain uses TRBV15 and TRBJ2-3, with D uncertain. Germline assignment: CDR1 LNHNV and CDR2 YYDKDF (reference sequence). The CDR3 loop spans 12 amino acids. V gave up 1 base and J gave up 7 bases, with 6 bases separating them. The CDR3 nucleotides read TGTGCCACCAGCAGAGTCGGTAATACGCAGTATTTT. Protein: CATSRVGNTQYF.

This chain links TRBV20-1 with TRBJ2-1; 8 positions match TRBD2. CDR3 size: 16 residues. Germline CDR1 is DFQATT and CDR2 is SNEGSKA (reference sequence). The V segment lost 0 bases and the J segment 3 bases; nucleotides outside the gene matches: 7. CDR3 sequence (DNA): TGCAGTGCTAGAGATCTCGGGGGGGGGCTCTACAATGAGCAGTTCTTC. Protein product: CSARDLGGGLYNEQFF.

This clonotype was seen ten or more times. V usage is TRBV11-2 and J usage is TRBJ2-3; the match to TRBD2 covers 10 bases. This CDR3 comprises 16 residues. CDR1 is SGHAT, CDR2 FQNNGV, per germline. V trimming: 5 bases; J trimming: 0 bases; junction bases outside the gene matches: 5. CDR3 coding DNA: TGTGCCAGCAGCCCCGGGACTAGCGTGAGCACAGATACGCAGTATTTT. It translates to CASSPGTSVSTDTQYF.

The rearrangement joins TRBV7-2 to TRBJ1-2; D might be TRBD1 (5 bases). The CDR3 has 13 residues. V was pared by 4 bases and J by 3 bases, with 9 bases between. The germline V gene encodes CDR1 SGHTA and CDR2 FQGNSA. The DNA of the CDR3 is TGTGCCAGCAGCTCGTCCAGGGACTATGGCTACACCTTC. As protein: CASSSSRDYGYTF.

This chain joins TRBV20-1 and TRBJ2-3; D may be TRBD2 (6 bases). The CDR3 totals 11 residues. Trimming removed 2 bases at V and 6 bases at J, with 6 bases between. Germline V gene sequence: CDR1 DFQATT, CDR2 SNEGSKA (reference sequence). CDR3 nucleotide sequence: TGCAGTGCTAGACGGGGGGATACGCAGTATTTT. Its protein product is CSARRGDTQYF.

In its sample, this clonotype was seen a few times. This CDR3 is CASSQELAIGNTIYF. The CDR3 nucleotides read TGTGCCAGCAGCCAAGAATTGGCAATCGGAAACACCATATATTTT. The J gene is TRBJ1-3, the V gene TRBV4-2; D gene unclear. CDR1 LGHNA and CDR2 YNFKEQ come from the germline V gene. Trimming took 0 bases from V and 4 from J, leaving 10 bases between them. This CDR3 comprises 15 residues.

The chain is built from TRBV20-1 and TRBJ2-7; no firm D call. Germline V gene sequence: CDR1 DFQATT, CDR2 SNEGSKA (reference sequence). The CDR3 length is 11 residues. V was cut by 0 bases and J by 7 bases, with 7 bases left in between. The chain's CDR3 is CSAREPGEQYF. The CDR3 DNA follows: TGCAGTGCTAGAGAACCTGGGGAGCAGTACTTC.

The V call is TRBV11-2, the J call TRBJ2-1, with D perhaps matching TRBD2 (5 bases). The CDR3 contains 14 residues. V was pared by 5 bases and J by 3 bases, with 11 bases between. CDR1 is SGHAT and CDR2 is FQNNGV in the germline V gene. The CDR3 nucleotides are TGTGCCAGCAGCGCACCCGGGGACTACAATGAGCAGTTCTTC. Translated: CASSAPGDYNEQFF. The whole variable domain, remainder taken from reference TRBV11-2 and TRBJ2-1, is EAGVAQSPRYKIIEKRQSVAFWCNPISGHATLYWYQQILGQGPKLLIQFQNNGVVDDSQLPKDRFSAERLKGVDSTLKIQPAKLEDSAVYLCASSAPGDYNEQFFGPGTRLTVL.

The chain uses TRBV6-5 and TRBJ1-2; the D gene is possibly TRBD1 (5 bases). The CDR3 extends over 13 amino acids. CDR1 is MNHEY and CDR2 is SVGAGI in the germline V gene. Deletions cut 4 bases from V and 7 bases from J, with 13 bases between. CDR3 in DNA: TGTGCCAGCAGTTCGGGGGAGGGAGGTGGCTACACCTTC. This sequence encodes CASSSGEGGGYTF.

This clonotype was counted only a few times. V is TRBV25-1 and J is TRBJ2-5, with 12 positions matching TRBD1. The CDR3 contains 17 residues. In germline, CDR1 is MGHDK, CDR2 SYGVNS. The junction had 10 bases not matched to a gene; V was cut back by 3 bases and J by 5 bases. CDR3 nucleotide sequence: TGTGCCAGCAGTGATAGCAGCGGGACAGGGGGCGCGGAGACCCAGTACTTC. Residues: CASSDSSGTGGAETQYF.

The chain is built from TRBV2 and TRBJ2-7; D is perhaps TRBD2 (6 bases). V lost 2 bases and J lost 4, with 15 bases in between. Per the germline V gene, CDR1 is SNHLY and CDR2 is FYNNEI. CDR3 length: 15 residues. The CDR3 nucleotides read TGTGCCAGCAGTGAAAGGACGGGACTCGGGTACGAGCAGTACTTC. This gives the protein CASSERTGLGYEQYF.

The table lists this clonotype with many counts. The chain employs TRBV12-3 or TRBV12-4 and TRBJ2-1; 9 bases agree with TRBD2. The junction had 6 bases not matched to a gene; V was cut back by 2 bases and J by 7 bases. The CDR3 contains 15 residues. As DNA, the CDR3 is TGTGCCAGCAGTTTACTAGCGGGACCTGAGAATGAGCAGTTCTTC. It is translated as CASSLLAGPENEQFF.

The J gene is TRBJ2-3, the V gene TRBV7-2; 8 bases map to TRBD2. Germline CDR1 reads SGHTA; CDR2 reads FQGNSA. The V and J ends lost 5 bases and 2 bases, in that order; junction bases with no gene match: 9. There are 16 residues in the CDR3. CDR3: CASSKGTSLSTDTQYF. CDR3 coding DNA: TGTGCCAGCAGCAAGGGGACTAGTTTGTCCACAGATACGCAGTATTTT.

This clonotype appeared a few times. V and J are TRBV3-1 and TRBJ2-7; D ambiguous. This CDR3 has 14 residues. The V gene's germline CDR1 is LGHDT and CDR2 YNNKEL (reference sequence). Trimming removed 4 bases at V and 2 bases at J, with 12 bases between. The CDR3 sequence: CASSPRSGAYEQYF. As DNA, the CDR3 is TGTGCCAGCAGCCCGAGGAGTGGCGCCTACGAGCAGTACTTC.

This clonotype was counted ten times or more. The V and J genes are TRBV7-3 and TRBJ1-1; maybe TRBD1 (6 bases). The V end lost 2 bases, the J end lost 3 bases, and 10 bases lay between the germline ends. There are 14 residues in the CDR3. Per germline, CDR1 SGHTA and CDR2 FQGTGA. The CDR3 region is CASSLQGSDTEAFF. The CDR3 DNA reads as TGTGCCAGCAGCTTACAGGGGAGCGACACTGAAGCTTTCTTT.

This chain connects TRBV4-3 to TRBJ2-6; 8 bases fit TRBD2. The trim removed 2 bases at V and 0 bases at J, leaving 3 bases unmatched. CDR1 is LGHNA, CDR2 YSLEER, per germline. This CDR3 comprises 17 residues. The DNA of the CDR3 is TGCGCCAGCAGCCAACAAGCGGGGGTCTCTGGGGCCAACGTCCTGACTTTC. Its translation: CASSQQAGVSGANVLTF.

This clonotype was counted only a few times. The chain has TRBV12-3 or TRBV12-4 and TRBJ1-3, with TRBD1 identical over 8 bases. CDR3 size: 17 residues. With V trimmed by 5 bases and J by 2 bases, 11 bases remained unmatched. This chain's CDR3 is CASSPRQGIIAGNTIYF. The CDR3 bases are TGTGCCAGCAGTCCCAGACAGGGGATTATCGCTGGAAACACCATATATTTT.

In this sample, this clonotype turned up a few times. The V call is TRBV30, the J call TRBJ2-6; D not resolved. CDR1 GTSNPN and CDR2 SVGIG come from the germline V gene (reference sequence). This CDR3 spans 15 amino acids. V was cut by 0 bases and J by 1 base, with 7 bases left in between. This chain's CDR3 is CAWSVGQSGANVLTF. For the CDR3, the DNA is TGTGCCTGGAGTGTAGGGCAATCTGGGGCCAACGTCCTGACTTTC.

This clonotype was picked up many times. The CDR3: CASLSGTSRVEQFF. CDR3 nucleotides: TGTGCCAGCTTGTCCGGGACTAGTAGGGTTGAGCAGTTCTTC. The chain carries TRBV11-2 and TRBJ2-1; 8 positions match TRBD2. The ends lost 8 bases at V and 9 bases at J; junction bases unmatched: 12. CDR3 length: 14 amino acids. The V gene's germline CDR1 is SGHAT and CDR2 FQNNGV.

This clonotype was counted many times. This chain connects TRBV3-1 to TRBJ2-5; D unclear. The V end was cut by 7 bases, the J end by 2 bases, with 11 bases between. The CDR3 has 13 residues. Germline assignment: CDR1 LGHDT and CDR2 YNNKEL (reference sequence). The CDR3 region has the DNA TGTGCCAGCATCCCGACTGGTCAAGAGACCCAGTACTTC. Translating gives CASIPTGQETQYF.